This TCR beta chain was sequenced in a study of lymphopenia after photon versus proton radiotherapy (dated by TCRdb to about 2019). For context, the study as a whole: The immunological effects of photon versus proton radiation therapy were compared in patients with gastrointestinal tumors who developed high-grade lymphopenia. The study aimed to characterize how the two radiation modalities differ in their impact on the immune system. The cohort included 20 patients with gastrointestinal tumors who developed lymphopenia after receiving either photon or proton therapy. What the study reported, not specific to this receptor: The survival association was assessed only in patients who died, and better survival with proton therapy was presented by the authors as a possibility rather than a demonstrated result. During treatment, patients who received photon therapy lost naive T cells and TCR diversity and gained effector/memory populations, whereas patients who received proton therapy remained relatively stable. Across the cohort, a larger post-nadir drop in TCR diversity was inversely correlated with overall survival time among patients who died. Once the lymphocyte count had reached its nadir, the repertoires of photon-treated patients showed oligoclonal expansion, particularly of CD8+ Temra cells, and this expansion drove the decline in diversity.

Receptor libraries were prepared by the immunoSEQ multiplex PCR assay. T cell repertoires were profiled by deep sequencing of rearranged TCR beta loci, alongside multiparametric flow cytometry. TCRdb took this table from immuneACCESS and kept in-frame rearrangements with V and J called. Such tables lack part of the clones; where checked against another copy, unresolved V genes explain under half of the gap, and the rest is unexplained. The sample profile shows approximately 47,000 clones; 85% to 90% of them were found once. Of the sample, 2.2% is held by the ten largest clones. CDR1 and CDR2, per the germline V gene (reference sequence), are MNHEY and SMNVEV. The CDR3, cysteine through phenylalanine, is 14 amino acids long. Just the 42-base CDR3 DNA is kept, in frame starting at base 1. The junction carries 12 bases between V and J, which are trimmed by 6 bases and 3 bases respectively. Turning to this clone: Its recognized antigen is unknown. The record has no base qualities; no much larger clone is one base away.

The TCR originated in a man aged 40-50 years with gastric cancer. The material sequenced was peripheral blood, taken from a patient treated with photon-based radiotherapy. The V and J genes are TRBV27 and TRBJ1-3, with a weak D call of TRBD1 (6 bases match). The DNA is as follows: TGTGCCAGCAGCATGGGGGCTCATGGAAACACCATATATTTT. The translation is CASSMGAHGNTIYF.